The 5 T cell receptor beta chains below were found in one sample sequenced in a study of blood T cell repertoires in COVID-19. Sequencing used immunoSEQ multiplex PCR; TCRdb keeps in-frame clones, though not all of them. The sample yields about 60,000 clones, around 88% seen once. Source material: peripheral blood. The receptors were gathered from a man between 60 and 70 years old with acute or convalescent COVID-19.

The CDR3 nucleotides read TGTGCCAGCAGTTTAGCGGGGTTTAGCGTAGCTTTCTTT. Its translation: CASSLAGFSVAFF. This rearrangement joins TRBV28 to TRBJ1-1; D is undetermined. V was pared by 2 bases and J by 10 bases, with 14 bases between. Germline assignment: CDR1 MDHEN and CDR2 SYDVKM. CDR3 length: 13 amino acids. The full variable domain, in which reference TRBV28 and TRBJ1-1 provide the parts outside the CDR3, is DVKVTQSSRYLVKRTGEKVFLECVQDMDHENMFWYRQDPGLGLRLIYFSYDVKMKEKGDIPEGYSVSREKKERFSLILESASTNQTSMYLCASSLAGFSVAFFGQGTRLTVV.

The chain uses TRBV12-3 or TRBV12-4 and TRBJ2-7; D not resolved. The CDR3 extends over 13 amino acids. V lost 3 bases and J lost 2, with 8 bases in between. CDR3 protein: CASSFSRTYEQYF. For the CDR3, the DNA is TGTGCCAGCAGTTTCTCCAGGACCTACGAGCAGTACTTC.

This clone has only one observation. The V gene is TRBV2, the J gene TRBJ2-7; D might be TRBD1 (6 bases). The CDR3 loop spans 13 amino acids. CDR1 and CDR2 (germline): SNHLY, FYNNEI. Deletions cut 4 bases from V and 7 bases from J, with 14 bases between. As DNA, the CDR3 is TGTGCCAGCAGTGTGGACAGTCCGGGTGAGCAGTACTTC. Translation gives CASSVDSPGEQYF.

CDR3 nucleotides: TGTGCCAGCAGCGCTTACAGTGGGACAAGCTCTGGAAACACCATATATTTT. Its translation is CASSAYSGTSSGNTIYF. This rearrangement joins TRBV5-4 to TRBJ1-3, with D possibly being TRBD1 (6 bases). The CDR3 sequence is 17 residues long. Germline CDR1 and CDR2: SGHNT and YYREEE (reference sequence). V lost 4 bases, J lost 0 bases, and 17 bases lay in between.

The chain has TRBV10-1 and TRBJ2-7, with 14 bases identical to TRBD2. CDR3 length equals 15 residues. V shed 5 bases, J shed 9 bases, and the junction held 9 bases outside the gene matches. CDR1 is WNHNN, CDR2 SYGVQD, per germline (reference sequence). The CDR3 region has the DNA TGCGCCAGCAGTCCAGGGACTAGCGGGAGAGGGGCGCAGTACTTC. Translating it yields CASSPGTSGRGAQYF.